This TCR beta chain stems from a study of blood T cell repertoires in COVID-19. Across the whole study: Acute-phase and convalescent COVID-19 samples originated in the United States, Italy and Spain.

Each participant's cohort was designated according to participant-reported clinical history. Resolution of symptoms, clearance, or two negative PCRs was present in recovered Cohort 3 donors. Per germline, CDR1 LGHNA and CDR2 YNFKEQ. V lost 0 bases to trimming and J lost 1 base, with 10 bases between them. This CDR3 comprises 16 residues. Per the authors' pipeline: The authors estimated nucleated cell counts from reference gene primer amplification. Using immunoSEQ multiplex PCR, the repertoire was profiled, and TCRdb retains in-frame clones only, with some absent. Clone size and V and J calls were adopted from that table, with D and trimming inferred from the DNA. Among about 120,000 clones listed, roughly 84% were seen once.

The J gene is TRBJ1-3, the V gene TRBV4-2; D is undetermined. The source of this sequence is a woman between 25 and 40 years old who had recovered from COVID-19. The sequenced sample was PBMCs or T cells enriched from blood (not recorded which). The chain's CDR3 is CASSQEGDSSGNTIYF. In DNA, the CDR3 is TGTGCCAGCAGCCAAGAGGGAGACTCGTCTGGAAACACCATATATTTT.